The 30 T cell receptor beta chains reported below all come from one sample, sequenced in a study of blood T cell repertoires in COVID-19. Sequencing was performed with immunoSEQ multiplex PCR; in TCRdb, only in-frame clones are kept and a portion is missing. The table has about 43,000 clones, 80% to 90% seen once. Sequencing input: peripheral blood. The receptors stem from a man in his fifties or sixties with active COVID-19.

J is TRBJ2-1 and V is TRBV5-1; the match to TRBD2 covers 8 bases. The germline V gene has CDR1 SGHRS and CDR2 YFSETQ. J lost 6 bases, V lost 0 bases, and 8 bases had no gene match. The CDR3 contains 16 residues. The CDR3 DNA is TGCGCCAGCAGCTTGGCGGGAGGGCCAGGTATCAATGAGCAGTTCTTC. Translating it yields CASSLAGGPGINEQFF.

This clone was seen only once. The chain couples TRBV6-4 to TRBJ2-7; TRBD2 matches 14 bases. V shed 2 bases and J 4 bases; nucleotides not matched to a gene: 7. CDR1 MRHNA and CDR2 SNTAGT come from the germline V gene. This CDR3 region has 17 residues. The CDR3 reads CASSDTSGTSGSYEQYF. The CDR3 nucleotides read TGTGCCAGCAGTGACACCTCCGGGACTAGCGGGAGTTACGAGCAGTACTTC.

This clone was observed a single time. V and J are TRBV28 and TRBJ2-2; the D gene is possibly TRBD2 (6 bases). Germline V CDR1 and CDR2: MDHEN, SYDVKM. This CDR3 spans 15 amino acids. With 4 bases removed from V and 1 base from J, the gap between germline ends came to 10 bases. The CDR3 protein is CASSSGGVNTGELFF. Written as DNA, the CDR3 is TGTGCCAGCAGTTCCGGAGGGGTGAACACCGGGGAGCTGTTTTTT.

This clone was picked up a small number of times. The DNA for the CDR3 is TGTGCCAGTAGTTTATCCGGGACTAGAACCGGGGAGCTGTTTTTT. It encodes CASSLSGTRTGELFF. This rearrangement joins TRBV19 to TRBJ2-2; 8 bases fit TRBD2. Per germline, CDR1 LNHDA and CDR2 SQIVND (reference sequence). V lost 5 bases, J lost 5 bases, and 7 bases stayed unmatched. This CDR3 has 15 amino acids.

This sequence joins TRBV2 and TRBJ2-3; TRBD1 aligns across 7 bases. Germline trimming cut 1 base from V and 6 bases from J; bases unmatched to any gene: 7. Germline CDR1 is SNHLY and CDR2 is FYNNEI. The CDR3 extends over 15 amino acids. This CDR3 reads CASSEGGRGSDTQYF. The CDR3 region has the DNA TGTGCCAGCAGTGAAGGGGGCAGGGGGAGCGATACGCAGTATTTT. The variable domain in full, with the rest retrieved from reference TRBV2 and TRBJ2-3, is EPEVTQTPSHQVTQMGQEVILRCVPISNHLYFYWYRQILGQKVEFLVSFYNNEISEKSEIFDDQFSVERPDGSNFTLKIRSTKLEDSAMYFCASSEGGRGSDTQYFGPGTRLTVL.

The chain recombines TRBV6-5 with TRBJ2-7, with 9 bases matching TRBD1. The CDR3 contains 14 residues. Germline V gives CDR1 MNHEY, CDR2 SVGAGI. The ends lost 6 bases at V and 2 bases at J; junction bases unmatched: 5. The CDR3 spells CASRGQGLTYEQYF. The DNA of the CDR3 is TGTGCCAGCAGAGGACAGGGGCTTACCTACGAGCAGTACTTC.

This clone was counted a single time. V is TRBV11-2 and J is TRBJ2-3, with 9 bases fitting TRBD1. The CDR3 length is 17 residues. Trimming took 3 bases from V and 7 from J; bases not matched to a gene: 14. CDR1 is SGHAT, CDR2 FQNNGV, per germline. This chain's CDR3 is CASSLTSGQGIPNTQYF. CDR3 bases: TGTGCCAGCAGCTTGACCTCCGGACAGGGGATCCCGAATACGCAGTATTTT. Drawing the rest from reference TRBV11-2 and TRBJ2-3, the complete variable domain is EAGVAQSPRYKIIEKRQSVAFWCNPISGHATLYWYQQILGQGPKLLIQFQNNGVVDDSQLPKDRFSAERLKGVDSTLKIQPAKLEDSAVYLCASSLTSGQGIPNTQYFGPGTRLTVL.

J is TRBJ2-3 and V is TRBV11-1, with 7 bases aligning to TRBD1. This CDR3 comprises 15 residues. Germline loops: CDR1 SGHAT, CDR2 FQDESV (reference sequence). The V segment lost 3 bases and the J segment 2 bases; nucleotides outside the gene matches: 5. CDR3 DNA: TGTGCCAGCAGCTTTGGGACAGCTTACACAGATACGCAGTATTTT. It specifies CASSFGTAYTDTQYF. The entire variable domain, with the rest obtained from reference TRBV11-1 and TRBJ2-3, is as follows: EAEVAQSPRYKITEKSQAVAFWCDPISGHATLYWYRQILGQGPELLVQFQDESVVDDSQLPKDRFSAERLKGVDSTLKIQPAELGDSAMYLCASSFGTAYTDTQYFGPGTRLTVL.

The chain has TRBV19 and TRBJ1-4; D is possibly TRBD1 (6 bases). V gave up 7 bases and J gave up 7 bases, with 13 bases separating them. This CDR3 has 13 amino acids. The germline gives CDR1 LNHDA, CDR2 SQIVND (reference sequence). CDR3 in DNA: TGTGCCAGTACCATGGGCAGGGGTGAAAAACTGTTTTTT. Residues: CASTMGRGEKLFF.

J is TRBJ2-1 and V is TRBV6-1, with D tentatively TRBD2 (6 bases). V lost 4 bases to trimming and J lost 0 bases, with 13 bases between them. CDR1 is MNHNS and CDR2 is SASEGT in the germline V gene. The CDR3 extends over 16 amino acids. For the CDR3, the DNA is TGTGCCAGCAGTGGGTCTAGCGCCTTCTCCTACAATGAGCAGTTCTTC. Protein: CASSGSSAFSYNEQFF.

V gene TRBV24-1 combines with J gene TRBJ2-1; 11 bases align to TRBD1. The CDR3 runs to 17 residues. J was trimmed by 4 bases and V by 1 base; bases with no gene match: 5. The germline V gene has CDR1 KGHDR and CDR2 SFDVKD. CDR3 in amino acids: CATSDFPGTGGYNEQFF. Written as DNA, the CDR3 is TGTGCCACCAGTGATTTCCCCGGGACAGGGGGGTACAATGAGCAGTTCTTC.

The J gene is TRBJ2-7, the V gene TRBV28; TRBD1 matches 9 bases. Germline V gene sequence: CDR1 MDHEN, CDR2 SYDVKM. CDR3 length: 16 residues. The junction had 11 bases not matched to a gene; V was cut back by 3 bases and J by 5 bases. CDR3: CASSFDAGTGSHEQYF. DNA of the CDR3: TGTGCCAGCAGTTTCGATGCCGGGACAGGGTCCCACGAGCAGTACTTC.

In this sample, this clone turned up once. The genes are TRBV6-5 and TRBJ1-5; D remains ambiguous. This CDR3 spans 14 amino acids. The V end lost 0 bases, the J end lost 5 bases, and 8 bases lay between the germline ends. Per the germline V gene, CDR1 is MNHEY and CDR2 is SVGAGI. For the CDR3, the DNA is TGTGCCAGCAGTTACTCGAGAAGCTATCAGCCCCAGCATTTT. It is translated as CASSYSRSYQPQHF.

This clone has only one observation. CDR3 bases: TGTGCCTGGAGTCTCCGAGGGCGGGGGCTAGGAGAAAAACTGTTTTTT. This sequence encodes CAWSLRGRGLGEKLFF. The chain links TRBV30 to TRBJ1-4; tentative D call: TRBD1 (6 bases). The CDR3 length is 16 residues. Germline CDR1 is GTSNPN and CDR2 is SVGIG (reference sequence). V lost 2 bases to trimming and J lost 8 bases, with 21 bases between them.

The chain has TRBV7-6 and TRBJ2-3; tentative D call: TRBD1 (5 bases). The CDR3 extends over 15 amino acids. The germline V gene has CDR1 SGHVS and CDR2 FNYEAQ. V was clipped by 5 bases and J by 1 base, with 13 bases between them. CDR3 loop: CASSPGWWGTDTQYF. CDR3 bases: TGTGCCAGCAGCCCAGGGTGGTGGGGCACAGATACGCAGTATTTT.

This chain uses TRBV19 with TRBJ2-2, with 9 bases that match TRBD2. V dropped 4 bases and J dropped 2; count of bases not matched to a gene: 2. Germline CDR1 and CDR2: LNHDA and SQIVND (reference sequence). This CDR3 region has 15 residues. The CDR3 protein is CASSKGLANTGELFF. CDR3 sequence (DNA): TGTGCCAGTAGTAAGGGACTAGCTAACACCGGGGAGCTGTTTTTT. The full variable domain, its missing parts supplied by reference TRBV19 and TRBJ2-2, is DGGITQSPKYLFRKEGQNVTLSCEQNLNHDAMYWYRQDPGQGLRLIYYSQIVNDFQKGDIAEGYSVSREKKESFPLTVTSAQKNPTAFYLCASSKGLANTGELFFGEGSRLTVL.

The chain is built from TRBV11-2 and TRBJ1-1; 10 bases agree with TRBD1. Germline V gene lookup returns CDR1 SGHAT and CDR2 FQNNGV. This CDR3 spans 15 amino acids. V trimming: 1 base; J trimming: 5 bases; junction bases outside the gene matches: 4. The CDR3, as DNA: TGTGCCAGCAGCTTAGGTGGGACAGGGGTAACTGAAGCTTTCTTT. Protein sequence: CASSLGGTGVTEAFF. The complete variable domain, with remaining parts taken from reference TRBV11-2 and TRBJ1-1, reads EAGVAQSPRYKIIEKRQSVAFWCNPISGHATLYWYQQILGQGPKLLIQFQNNGVVDDSQLPKDRFSAERLKGVDSTLKIQPAKLEDSAVYLCASSLGGTGVTEAFFGQGTRLTVV.

This clone has just one count. J is TRBJ2-1 and V is TRBV24-1; no clear D gene. The CDR3 consists of 13 residues. The germline V and J ends were trimmed by 2 bases and 4 bases, with 5 bases remaining between them. Germline CDR1 reads KGHDR; CDR2 reads SFDVKD. The CDR3 nucleotides read TGTGCCACCAGTGATTCCGTTTACAATGAGCAGTTCTTC. Translation: CATSDSVYNEQFF.

The chain links TRBV28 to TRBJ2-7; no clear D. Germline CDR1 MDHEN, CDR2 SYDVKM. This CDR3 has 14 residues. Trimming shortened V by 2 bases and J by 4 bases, and 12 bases separated the two germline ends. The CDR3 region has the DNA TGTGCCAGCAGTTTAGGGCAGCCCCCATACGAGCAGTACTTC. It yields the protein CASSLGQPPYEQYF.

The V gene is TRBV7-2, the J gene TRBJ1-5; TRBD1 aligns across 7 bases. V lost 5 bases and J lost 5; bases outside the gene matches: 9. The CDR3 has 15 residues. Germline CDR1 and CDR2: SGHTA and FQGNSA. CDR3 nucleotide sequence: TGTGCCAGCAGCCTAGGGGCCAGGGGGTATCAGCCCCAGCATTTT. Protein sequence: CASSLGARGYQPQHF.

This chain links TRBV11-3 with TRBJ2-1; D may be TRBD2 (6 bases). V was clipped by 4 bases and J by 5 bases, with 12 bases between them. CDR1 and CDR2 from the germline V gene are SGHNT and YENEEA. This CDR3 is built from 14 residues. The CDR3 is CASSSELADNEQFF. The CDR3 coding sequence is TGTGCCAGCAGCTCCGAACTAGCTGACAATGAGCAGTTCTTC.

J is TRBJ1-1 and V is TRBV18, with 9 bases fitting TRBD1. The germline V gene has CDR1 KGHSH and CDR2 LQKENI. This CDR3 spans 15 amino acids. V lost 3 bases, J lost 4 bases, and 6 bases stayed unmatched. The CDR3 DNA sequence: TGTGCCAGCTCACCCACTACAGGGGGCCTCACTGAAGCTTTCTTT. It translates to CASSPTTGGLTEAFF.

The table lists this clone with a count of one. The chain joins TRBV19 to TRBJ1-5; D might be TRBD1 (5 bases). Trimming pared 8 bases from V and 4 bases from J, leaving 15 bases between. Germline V gene data show CDR1 as LNHDA and CDR2 as SQIVND (reference sequence). This CDR3 has 14 residues. The CDR3 region has the DNA TGTGCCAGTTCCTCGGGGGTTGGGAATCAGCCCCAGCATTTT. Translating it yields CASSSGVGNQPQHF.

The chain uses TRBV9 and TRBJ1-1; D remains ambiguous. Trimming shortened V by 2 bases and J by 0 bases, and 8 bases separated the two germline ends. In germline, CDR1 is SGDLS, CDR2 YYNGEE. The CDR3 has 14 residues. CDR3 nucleotide sequence: TGTGCCAGCAGCGTCACAGACATGAACACTGAAGCTTTCTTT. Translation gives CASSVTDMNTEAFF.

The chain uses TRBV2 and TRBJ2-7, with 8 nucleotides matching TRBD2. With V trimmed by 8 bases and J by 4 bases, 4 bases remained unmatched. This CDR3 contains 12 residues. Germline CDR1 and CDR2: SNHLY and FYNNEI. The CDR3 loop is CASGTRVYEQYF. Written as DNA, the CDR3 is TGTGCCAGCGGGACTAGGGTTTACGAGCAGTACTTC.

This clone was found once. V and J are TRBV28 and TRBJ2-2; TRBD2 matches 12 bases. CDR1 is MDHEN and CDR2 is SYDVKM in the germline V gene. The CDR3 is 17 residues long. The J segment lost 4 bases and the V segment lost 3 bases, leaving 6 bases of the junction unmatched. CDR3 bases: TGTGCCAGCAGTTTTCCTAGCGGGAGGGACATCACCGGGGAGCTGTTTTTT. Protein: CASSFPSGRDITGELFF. The variable domain in full, with the rest retrieved from reference TRBV28 and TRBJ2-2, is DVKVTQSSRYLVKRTGEKVFLECVQDMDHENMFWYRQDPGLGLRLIYFSYDVKMKEKGDIPEGYSVSREKKERFSLILESASTNQTSMYLCASSFPSGRDITGELFFGEGSRLTVL.

V is TRBV6-2 or TRBV6-3 and J is TRBJ2-7; 10 bases line up with TRBD2. Germline lookup yields CDR1 MNHEY and CDR2 SVGEGT. The CDR3 is 16 amino acids. With V trimmed by 0 bases and J by 4 bases, 6 bases remained unmatched. CDR3 nucleotides: TGTGCCAGCAGTTACTCCAGCGGGGGGGCCGTTTACGAGCAGTACTTC. Its protein is CASSYSSGGAVYEQYF.

This clone has more than one count but fewer than ten. The chain links TRBV7-9 to TRBJ1-2, with D possibly being TRBD1 (5 bases). Germline lookup yields CDR1 SEHNR and CDR2 FQNEAQ (reference sequence). This CDR3 region has 12 residues. V was shortened by 7 bases and J by 7 bases, with 13 bases between the two germline ends. The CDR3 loop reads CASTARGGGYTF. For the CDR3, the DNA is TGTGCCAGCACCGCGAGGGGAGGTGGCTACACCTTC.

A single count supports this clone. This sequence joins TRBV5-4 and TRBJ2-1; D possibly corresponds to TRBD2 (6 bases). The CDR3 totals 13 residues. Germline V gives CDR1 SGHNT, CDR2 YYREEE (reference sequence). V was pared by 4 bases and J by 6 bases, with 11 bases between. The CDR3 DNA reads TGTGCCAGCAGCCTCAAACTAGCCAATGAGCAGTTCTTC. It translates to CASSLKLANEQFF.

J is TRBJ1-5 and V is TRBV20-1; tentatively, D is TRBD1 (5 bases). Trimming removed 3 bases at V and 7 bases at J, with 13 bases between. CDR1 DFQATT and CDR2 SNEGSKA come from the germline V gene (reference sequence). This CDR3 comprises 13 residues. CDR3 sequence reads: CSASLGPGQPQHF. The DNA for the CDR3 is TGCAGTGCTAGTTTGGGGCCAGGACAGCCCCAGCATTTT.